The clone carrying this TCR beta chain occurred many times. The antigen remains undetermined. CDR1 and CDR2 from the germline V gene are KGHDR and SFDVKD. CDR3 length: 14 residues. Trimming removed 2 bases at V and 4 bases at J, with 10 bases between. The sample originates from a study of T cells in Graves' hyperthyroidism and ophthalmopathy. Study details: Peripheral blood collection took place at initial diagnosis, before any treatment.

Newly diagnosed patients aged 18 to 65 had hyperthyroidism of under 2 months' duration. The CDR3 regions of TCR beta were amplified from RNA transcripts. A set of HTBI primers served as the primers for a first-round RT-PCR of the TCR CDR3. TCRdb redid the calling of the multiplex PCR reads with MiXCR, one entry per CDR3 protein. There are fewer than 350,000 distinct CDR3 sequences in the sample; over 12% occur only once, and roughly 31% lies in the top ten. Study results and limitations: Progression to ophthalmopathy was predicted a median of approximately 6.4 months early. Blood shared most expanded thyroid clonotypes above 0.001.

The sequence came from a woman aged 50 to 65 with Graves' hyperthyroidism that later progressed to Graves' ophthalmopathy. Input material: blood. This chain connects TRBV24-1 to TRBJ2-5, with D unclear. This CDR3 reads CATSDWTAPETQYF. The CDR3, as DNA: TGTGCCACCAGTGATTGGACGGCTCCAGAGACCCAGTACTTC.